A selection of T cell receptor beta chains follows, all from one sample in a study of breast tumors, draining lymph nodes, adjacent tissues. TCRdb re-derived calls from the multiplex PCR reads in MiXCR, one entry per CDR3 protein. The sample lists 150,000 to 250,000 distinct CDR3 sequences; 30% to 40% were seen once. The specimen was axillary lymph node tissue. The receptors shown here come from a female donor with breast cancer. Some clones in this sample may be carry-over from other donors' samples. Both conserved end residues are part of each CDR3. The D gene is left open where the match is weak. Expanded clones get a size class; other rows say once, few or many, or leave the size out.

CDR3 DNA: TGCGCCAGCAGCCCGACCGAGGGCCGCAGGGGCTACACCTTC; CDR3 protein: CASSPTEGRRGYTF; J gene: TRBJ1-2; D gene: -; V gene: TRBV5-1; clone size: many
CDR3 DNA: TGCGCCAGCAGCCCATCGTTTGGGGCCGGGGAGCTGTTTTTT; CDR3 protein: CASSPSFGAGELFF; J gene: TRBJ2-2; D gene: -; V gene: TRBV5-1; clone size: many
CDR3 DNA: TGTGCCAGCAGCTTATCACCGGGAGAACATACGCAGTATTTT; CDR3 protein: CASSLSPGEHTQYF; J gene: TRBJ2-3; D gene: -; V gene: TRBV7-8; clone size: many
CDR3 DNA: TGTGCCAGCTCCCCAACCGAGACTAATGAAAAACTGTTTTTT; CDR3 protein: CASSPTETNEKLFF; J gene: TRBJ1-4; D gene: -; V gene: TRBV18; clone size: -
CDR3 DNA: TGCAGTGCCAGGACGGGTAATTCACCCCTCCACTTT; CDR3 protein: CSARTGNSPLHF; J gene: TRBJ1-6; D gene: -; V gene: TRBV20-1; clone size: -
CDR3 DNA: TGTGCCAGCAGTCGGGACATAGCAAGAGGCTACACCTTC; CDR3 protein: CASSRDIARGYTF; J gene: TRBJ1-2; D gene: -; V gene: TRBV6-1; clone size: many
CDR3 DNA: TGTGCCATCGGGGGGGGTGCAGATCAGCCCCAGCATTTT; CDR3 protein: CAIGGGADQPQHF; J gene: TRBJ1-5; D gene: -; V gene: TRBV10-3; clone size: many
CDR3 DNA: TGTGCCAGCAGCTCTTTTCCCGGGACACGGCGTACGTTCTTC; CDR3 protein: CASSSFPGTRRTFF; J gene: TRBJ2-1; D gene: -; V gene: TRBV7-9; clone size: many
CDR3 DNA: TGTGCCAGCAGTGTACTAGCGGGGGGAGAGACCCAGTACTTC; CDR3 protein: CASSVLAGGETQYF; J gene: TRBJ2-5; D gene: TRBD2; V gene: TRBV6-1; clone size: many
CDR3 DNA: TGCGCCAGCAGCCCTCGAGGGGGAGTCCTTGGAAACACCATATATTTT; CDR3 protein: CASSPRGGVLGNTIYF; J gene: TRBJ1-3; D gene: -; V gene: TRBV5-1; clone size: -
CDR3 DNA: TGTGCCACCAGCAGAGCGATCTCCTACGAGCAGTACTTC; CDR3 protein: CATSRAISYEQYF; J gene: TRBJ2-7; D gene: -; V gene: TRBV15; clone size: many
CDR3 DNA: TGCAGTGCTAGAGATCCCAGCCAGGGCACCCAGTACTTC; CDR3 protein: CSARDPSQGTQYF; J gene: TRBJ2-5; D gene: -; V gene: TRBV20-1; clone size: -
CDR3 DNA: TGTGCCAGCAGCGTAGGGGGACAGGGGACCTATGGCTACACCTTC; CDR3 protein: CASSVGGQGTYGYTF; J gene: TRBJ1-2; D gene: TRBD1; V gene: TRBV9; clone size: many
CDR3 DNA: TGTGCCAGCAGCGCAAGCCTAGGGGACAATAATGAAAAACTGTTTTTT; CDR3 protein: CASSASLGDNNEKLFF; J gene: TRBJ1-4; D gene: -; V gene: TRBV5-6; clone size: many
CDR3 DNA: TGTGCCTGGAGTGTATCGGGACGGACGGGGCAGTACTTC; CDR3 protein: CAWSVSGRTGQYF; J gene: TRBJ2-7; D gene: -; V gene: TRBV30; clone size: many
CDR3 DNA: TGTGCCACCTCCAGCGGGAGTCAGGACGAGCAGTACTTC; CDR3 protein: CATSSGSQDEQYF; J gene: TRBJ2-7; D gene: TRBD2; V gene: TRBV24-1; clone size: once
CDR3 DNA: TGTGCCAGCAGCCCAGGGACAGGGAAAGGCACCGGGGAGCTGTTTTTT; CDR3 protein: CASSPGTGKGTGELFF; J gene: TRBJ2-2; D gene: TRBD1; V gene: TRBV7-2; clone size: -
CDR3 DNA: TGTGCCAGCAGCTTCGCATCTATTGGTGAGCAGTTCTTC; CDR3 protein: CASSFASIGEQFF; J gene: TRBJ2-1; D gene: -; V gene: TRBV7-6; clone size: many
CDR3 DNA: TGTGCCAGCAGAAGGACAGGGGGCTCCGGGGAGCTGTTTTTT; CDR3 protein: CASRRTGGSGELFF; J gene: TRBJ2-2; D gene: TRBD1; V gene: TRBV6-5; clone size: -
CDR3 DNA: TGTGCCAGCAGCCTCCCGTCACTAAAAGGCATAACTGAAGCTTTCTTT; CDR3 protein: CASSLPSLKGITEAFF; J gene: TRBJ1-1; D gene: -; V gene: TRBV14; clone size: -
CDR3 DNA: TGTGCCAGCAGTTTAAAGAGGTGGCTAGCGGGAGCTCGGTTCTTC; CDR3 protein: CASSLKRWLAGARFF; J gene: TRBJ2-1; D gene: TRBD2; V gene: TRBV28; clone size: many
CDR3 DNA: TGTGCCAGCAGTACTGGGACCAATTCACCCCTCCACTTT; CDR3 protein: CASSTGTNSPLHF; J gene: TRBJ1-6; D gene: -; V gene: TRBV27; clone size: many
CDR3 DNA: TGTGCCAGCAGCTGGACAACACCCCTCCACTTT; CDR3 protein: CASSWTTPLHF; J gene: TRBJ1-6; D gene: -; V gene: TRBV7-2; clone size: -
CDR3 DNA: TGTGCCAGCAGCTCTCGACAGGGGGCGTGGGAGACCCAGTACTTC; CDR3 protein: CASSSRQGAWETQYF; J gene: TRBJ2-5; D gene: TRBD1; V gene: TRBV5-6; clone size: many
CDR3 DNA: TGTGCCAGCAAACGGGAGGGCCTAGGGAATGAGCAGTTCTTC; CDR3 protein: CASKREGLGNEQFF; J gene: TRBJ2-1; D gene: TRBD2; V gene: TRBV11-1; clone size: many
CDR3 DNA: TGTGCCTCAGGGGGGGGAGAAGAGACCCAGTACTTC; CDR3 protein: CASGGGEETQYF; J gene: TRBJ2-5; D gene: -; V gene: TRBV30; clone size: once
CDR3 DNA: TGTGCCAGCAGTGAAGCGGTTAGCGGGGTTGGCATTCAGTACTTC; CDR3 protein: CASSEAVSGVGIQYF; J gene: TRBJ2-4; D gene: TRBD2; V gene: TRBV6-1; clone size: few
CDR3 DNA: TGTGCCAGCAGCGTATACGAGGGGGCGAGCGGCAATGAGCAGTACTTC; CDR3 protein: CASSVYEGASGNEQYF; J gene: TRBJ2-5; D gene: TRBD1; V gene: TRBV9; clone size: -
CDR3 DNA: TGTGCCAGCAGCCAAGGGGACAGGAACACCGGGGAGCTGTTTTTT; CDR3 protein: CASSQGDRNTGELFF; J gene: TRBJ2-2; D gene: TRBD1; V gene: TRBV3-1; clone size: many
CDR3 DNA: TGTGCCAGCAGCGTAGATCGACAAGAGACCCAGTACTTC; CDR3 protein: CASSVDRQETQYF; J gene: TRBJ2-5; D gene: -; V gene: TRBV9; clone size: -
CDR3 DNA: TGTGCTAGCAGCACCGGCGGACTAGCGGGAGGTGGGGAGACCCAGTACTTC; CDR3 protein: CASSTGGLAGGGETQYF; J gene: TRBJ2-5; D gene: TRBD2; V gene: TRBV7-7; clone size: many
CDR3 DNA: TGTGCCAGCAGCTTAAGGGGGACGGGGGAAGGCTACACCTTC; CDR3 protein: CASSLRGTGEGYTF; J gene: TRBJ1-2; D gene: -; V gene: TRBV7-9; clone size: many
CDR3 DNA: TGTGCCACCAGCAGAGCAGGGAGGACCGGGGAGCTGTTTTTT; CDR3 protein: CATSRAGRTGELFF; J gene: TRBJ2-2; D gene: -; V gene: TRBV15; clone size: many
CDR3 DNA: TGTGCCAGCAGCTCTTTGGAGGCGGACACTGAAGCTTTCTTT; CDR3 protein: CASSSLEADTEAFF; J gene: TRBJ1-1; D gene: -; V gene: TRBV9; clone size: few
CDR3 DNA: TGTGCCAGCAGCTTGCAACAGGGTAGGAACGAGCAGTACTTC; CDR3 protein: CASSLQQGRNEQYF; J gene: TRBJ2-7; D gene: -; V gene: TRBV5-4; clone size: many
CDR3 DNA: TGCGCCAGCAGCTTGGGACCGGGCAACTCCTACGAGCAGTACTTC; CDR3 protein: CASSLGPGNSYEQYF; J gene: TRBJ2-7; D gene: -; V gene: TRBV5-1; clone size: many
CDR3 DNA: TGTGCCACCAGCAGAGAAAGCGGGAGGATCAATGAGCAGTTCTTC; CDR3 protein: CATSRESGRINEQFF; J gene: TRBJ2-1; D gene: TRBD2; V gene: TRBV15; clone size: many
CDR3 DNA: TGTGCCAGCAGTTACTCCTCTAGGGAGGTGACAGATACGCAGTATTTT; CDR3 protein: CASSYSSREVTDTQYF; J gene: TRBJ2-3; D gene: -; V gene: TRBV6-6; clone size: many
CDR3 DNA: TGTGCCAGCAGCGTATTACAGGGTAATGAGCAGTTCTTC; CDR3 protein: CASSVLQGNEQFF; J gene: TRBJ2-1; D gene: -; V gene: TRBV9; clone size: many
CDR3 DNA: TGCAGTGCTCCTACAGGGGGTCCATCCTACGAGCAGTACTTC; CDR3 protein: CSAPTGGPSYEQYF; J gene: TRBJ2-7; D gene: TRBD1; V gene: TRBV20-1; clone size: many
CDR3 DNA: TGCAGTGCTGCTAGCGGGACAGGGGGATATGGCTACACCTTC; CDR3 protein: CSAASGTGGYGYTF; J gene: TRBJ1-2; D gene: TRBD1; V gene: TRBV20-1; clone size: -
CDR3 DNA: TGTGCCAGCGGTTGGGAGGGGGCCTCCTACGAGCAGTACTTC; CDR3 protein: CASGWEGASYEQYF; J gene: TRBJ2-7; D gene: -; V gene: TRBV2; clone size: many
CDR3 DNA: TGTGCCAGCGTGGAGACTAGCGGGGGCACCGGGGAGCTGTTTTTT; CDR3 protein: CASVETSGGTGELFF; J gene: TRBJ2-2; D gene: TRBD2; V gene: TRBV6-1; clone size: many
CDR3 DNA: TGCAGCACCCCCCGGGCAGGGGGCAATGAGCAGTTCTTC; CDR3 protein: CSTPRAGGNEQFF; J gene: TRBJ2-1; D gene: TRBD1; V gene: TRBV29-1; clone size: -
CDR3 DNA: TGCGCCAGCAGCCAAGATCGCCTTAGGATTCTAACCTCCTACAATGAGCAGTTCTTC; CDR3 protein: CASSQDRLRILTSYNEQFF; J gene: TRBJ2-1; D gene: -; V gene: TRBV4-1; clone size: few
CDR3 DNA: TGTGCCAGCAGTGATTGGGGGACAGGGGGTGAAAAACTGTTTTTT; CDR3 protein: CASSDWGTGGEKLFF; J gene: TRBJ1-4; D gene: TRBD1; V gene: TRBV2; clone size: -
CDR3 DNA: TGTGCCAGCAGCGGAGGGGTCCTCCTCTCTGGAAACACCATATATTTT; CDR3 protein: CASSGGVLLSGNTIYF; J gene: TRBJ1-3; D gene: -; V gene: TRBV7-9; clone size: many
CDR3 DNA: TGTGCCAGCAGCCAATCGAGGCAAACTGAAAAACTGTTTTTT; CDR3 protein: CASSQSRQTEKLFF; J gene: TRBJ1-4; D gene: -; V gene: TRBV16; clone size: many
CDR3 DNA: TGCAGTGCTAGAGATGGGACGGTGAGCTCTGGAAACACCATATATTTT; CDR3 protein: CSARDGTVSSGNTIYF; J gene: TRBJ1-3; D gene: -; V gene: TRBV20-1; clone size: many
CDR3 DNA: TGTGCCAGCAGCTTAGACAGGAAGAATGAGCAGTTCTTC; CDR3 protein: CASSLDRKNEQFF; J gene: TRBJ2-1; D gene: -; V gene: TRBV7-3; clone size: many
CDR3 DNA: TGTGCCAGCAGTTACGAGTTCGGGAACACTGAAGCTTTCTTT; CDR3 protein: CASSYEFGNTEAFF; J gene: TRBJ1-1; D gene: -; V gene: TRBV6-5; clone size: -